This entry describes one TCR beta chain. It has no known antigen specificity. No clone much larger than this one lies a single base away; base qualities are absent. These data are taken from a study of CD8 T cells in ankylosing spondylitis (TCRdb year 2017). Notes on the research overall: T cell receptor beta repertoires were profiled in healthy donors and ankylosing spondylitis patients so that disease-linked TCR variants could be found. In total, the full study cohort was made up of some 100 healthy donors and about two dozen ankylosing spondylitis patients. Samples of peripheral blood were taken, and for ankylosing spondylitis patients, synovial fluid was collected as well.

Taken from the germline V gene, the CDR1 and CDR2 loops are SQVTM and ANQGSEA. After removal of 7 bases from V and 0 bases from J, the junction retains 12 bases not matched to a gene. The CDR3 spans 17 residues, from the cysteine through the phenylalanine. The CDR3 DNA has 51 bases and is translated from base 1. Sequencing was performed on an Illumina HiSeq 2500. Quantitative 5'-RACE with molecular barcodes was used to prepare TCR beta libraries. On the study's bioinformatics: Disease-linked TCR variants were identified with a new computational method built on a probabilistic model of VDJ rearrangement. TCRdb itself trimmed the public reads at Q25 with fastp, ran MiXCR and retained productive beta chains. One record per CDR3 amino acid sequence lists the most common genes and DNA. The V and J calls were not made by the authors but by TCRdb's processing. In this sample the table shows hundreds of thousands of distinct CDR3 sequences, roughly 10% of which occur a single time. The ten largest clones take up approximately 0.46% of the sample.

Results the study describes overall, beyond this receptor: The disease-linked clones were reported to be significantly enriched in matched synovial fluid samples from ankylosing spondylitis patients. Some motif variants had previously been reported in the synovial fluid and blood of reactive arthritis patients, which suggests shared mechanisms of disease initiation. The disease-linked clones showed a CD8+ phenotype and occurred at relatively low frequencies in peripheral blood. Blood from ankylosing spondylitis patients appeared to be characterized by a TCR beta motif composed of eight highly homologous amino acid variants.

Sequenced sample: blood, either unsorted or a sorted T cell fraction (not recorded which). The rearranged chain carries TRBV29-1 and TRBJ2-6, with 7 bases aligning to TRBD1. The TCR was taken from a male donor with ankylosing spondylitis. The CDR3 loop reads CSAGDPAGGSGANVLTF. In nucleotide form, the sequence is TGCAGCGCTGGAGACCCAGCAGGGGGCTCTGGGGCCAACGTCCTGACTTTC.